The clone carrying this T cell receptor (beta chain) was seen just once. Its specificity is unknown. The data were obtained in a study of long-term antiretroviral therapy in people with HIV. Whole-study results and caveats: The study found that diversity rose after ART but stayed below transplant donor controls.

This CDR3 has 15 amino acids. Germline V lookup: CDR1 SGHVS, CDR2 FQNEAQ. The germline V and J ends were trimmed by 5 bases and 5 bases, with 13 bases remaining between them. Runs used v3.0 of the immunoSEQ assay and were done at survey level. TCRdb keeps only in-frame clones here, not all; method: immunoSEQ multiplex PCR. Found here are some 28,000 clones, 90% to 95% of them singletons; the top ten hold approximately 8.2%. The chain is built from TRBV7-8 and TRBJ1-6; tentatively, D is TRBD1 (6 bases). This sequence was found in a young man with HIV. The sequences come from unsorted PBMCs, collected 6 to 6.5 years after starting antiretroviral therapy. CDR3 in DNA: TGTGCCAGCAGCCCCGGGGGCAGGGATAATTCACCCCTCCACTTT. Translated: CASSPGGRDNSPLHF.